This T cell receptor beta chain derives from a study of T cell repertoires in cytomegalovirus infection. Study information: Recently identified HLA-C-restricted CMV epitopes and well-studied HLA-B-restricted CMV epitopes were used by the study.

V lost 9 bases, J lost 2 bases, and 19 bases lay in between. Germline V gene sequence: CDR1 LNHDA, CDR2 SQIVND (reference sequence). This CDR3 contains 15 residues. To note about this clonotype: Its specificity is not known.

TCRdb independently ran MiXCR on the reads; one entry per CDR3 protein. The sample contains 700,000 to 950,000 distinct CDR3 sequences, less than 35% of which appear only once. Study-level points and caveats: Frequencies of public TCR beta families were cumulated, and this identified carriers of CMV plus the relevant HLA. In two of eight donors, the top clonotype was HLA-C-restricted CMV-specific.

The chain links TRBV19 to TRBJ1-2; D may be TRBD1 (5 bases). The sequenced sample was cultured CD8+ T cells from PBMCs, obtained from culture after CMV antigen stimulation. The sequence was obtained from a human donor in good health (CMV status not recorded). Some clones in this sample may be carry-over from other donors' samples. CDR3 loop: CASKGDFTINYGYTF. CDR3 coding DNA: TGTGCCAGCAAAGGGGACTTTACCATCAACTATGGCTACACCTTC.